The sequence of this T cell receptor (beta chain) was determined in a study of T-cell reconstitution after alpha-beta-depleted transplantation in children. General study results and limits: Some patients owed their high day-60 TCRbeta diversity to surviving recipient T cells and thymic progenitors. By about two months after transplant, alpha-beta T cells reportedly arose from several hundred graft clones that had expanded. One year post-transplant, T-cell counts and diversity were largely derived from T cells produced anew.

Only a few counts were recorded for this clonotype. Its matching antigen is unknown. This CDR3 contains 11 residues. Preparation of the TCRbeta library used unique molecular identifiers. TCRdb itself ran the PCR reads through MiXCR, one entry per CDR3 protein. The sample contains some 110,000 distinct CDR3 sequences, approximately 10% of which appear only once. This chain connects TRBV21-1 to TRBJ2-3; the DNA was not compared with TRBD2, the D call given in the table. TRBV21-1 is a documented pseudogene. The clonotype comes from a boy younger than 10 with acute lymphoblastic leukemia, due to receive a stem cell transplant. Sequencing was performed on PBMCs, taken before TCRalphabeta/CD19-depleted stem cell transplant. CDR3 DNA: TGTGCCAGCAGCGCTCGGTGGCGGGATCCTTTT. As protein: CASSARWRDPF.